Many counts were recorded for the clone carrying this T cell receptor beta chain. Its antigen remains unknown. The ends were cut back, 4 bases at V and 0 bases at J, with 12 bases in the middle. Per the germline V gene, CDR1 is MDHEN and CDR2 is SYDVKM. The CDR3 extends over 15 amino acids. Building of the TCR beta libraries involved iRepertoire HTBI primers and Arm-PCR of CDR3 regions. MiXCR, run by TCRdb on the multiplex PCR reads, gives a single entry per CDR3 protein. The sample lists about 430,000 distinct CDR3 sequences; 20% to 25% were seen once. The data are from a study of regulatory T cells in long-lasting Graves disease. Time point denoted: persistent/refractory GD, antithyroid drugs over 5 years with positive TRAb. PBMCs were the source of the RNA used for TCR sequencing. Approximately 10-milliliter peripheral blood samples went into EDTA tubes. Study-wide points: Among persistent patients, a larger number of public clonotypes were shared (roughly 2,900) than among newly diagnosed patients (about 970). Persistent Graves' patients showed less TCR diversity than newly diagnosed patients showed. Favoring TRBV28, TRBJ1-2 and TRBJ2-5 was a feature seen in persistent disease.

This sequence was found in a female donor with Graves disease. The sequenced sample was peripheral blood mononuclear cells (PBMCs), obtained when the disease was refractory, from a patient treated with antithyroid drugs. J is TRBJ1-1 and V is TRBV28, with D perhaps matching TRBD1 (5 bases). This chain's CDR3 is CASSSSGTLNTEAFF. CDR3 nucleotides: TGTGCCAGCAGTTCCTCCGGGACGCTGAACACTGAAGCTTTCTTT.